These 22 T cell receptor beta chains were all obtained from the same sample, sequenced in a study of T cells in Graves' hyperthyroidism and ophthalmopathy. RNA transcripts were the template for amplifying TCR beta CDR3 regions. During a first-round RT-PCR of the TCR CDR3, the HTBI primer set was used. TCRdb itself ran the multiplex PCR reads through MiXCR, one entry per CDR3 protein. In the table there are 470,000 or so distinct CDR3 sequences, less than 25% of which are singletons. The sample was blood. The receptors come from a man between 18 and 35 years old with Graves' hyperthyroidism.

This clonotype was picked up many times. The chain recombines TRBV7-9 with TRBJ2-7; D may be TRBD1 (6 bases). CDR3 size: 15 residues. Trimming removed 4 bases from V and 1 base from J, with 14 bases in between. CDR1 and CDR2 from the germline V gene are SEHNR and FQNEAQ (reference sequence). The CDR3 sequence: CASSSRDTGSYEQYF. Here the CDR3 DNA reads TGTGCCAGCAGCTCCCGGGACACAGGATCCTACGAGCAGTACTTC.

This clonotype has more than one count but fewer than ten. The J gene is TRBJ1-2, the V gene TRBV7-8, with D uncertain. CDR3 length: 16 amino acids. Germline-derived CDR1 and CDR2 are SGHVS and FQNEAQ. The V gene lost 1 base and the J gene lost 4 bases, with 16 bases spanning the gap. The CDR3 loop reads CASSLERDGVSYGYTF. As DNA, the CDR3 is TGTGCCAGCAGCTTAGAGAGGGATGGCGTAAGCTATGGCTACACCTTC.

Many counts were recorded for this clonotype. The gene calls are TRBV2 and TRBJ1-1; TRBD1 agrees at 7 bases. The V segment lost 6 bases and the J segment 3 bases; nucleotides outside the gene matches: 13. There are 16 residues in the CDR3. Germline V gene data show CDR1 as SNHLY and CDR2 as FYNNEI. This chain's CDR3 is CASRSERRQGDTEAFF. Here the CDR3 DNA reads TGTGCCAGCAGATCAGAGAGAAGACAGGGCGACACTGAAGCTTTCTTT.

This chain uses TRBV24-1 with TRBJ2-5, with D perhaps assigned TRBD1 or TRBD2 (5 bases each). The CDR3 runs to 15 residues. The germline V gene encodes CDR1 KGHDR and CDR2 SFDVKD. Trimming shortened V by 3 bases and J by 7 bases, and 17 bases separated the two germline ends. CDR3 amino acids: CATSDRWGEGSTQYF. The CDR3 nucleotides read TGTGCCACCAGTGATAGGTGGGGCGAGGGGTCGACCCAGTACTTC.

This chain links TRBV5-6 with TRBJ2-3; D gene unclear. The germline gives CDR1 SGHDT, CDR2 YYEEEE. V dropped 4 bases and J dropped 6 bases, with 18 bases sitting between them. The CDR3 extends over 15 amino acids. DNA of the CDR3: TGTGCCAGCAGCCCAGCCAATCGCCCCTGGGATACGCAGTATTTT. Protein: CASSPANRPWDTQYF.

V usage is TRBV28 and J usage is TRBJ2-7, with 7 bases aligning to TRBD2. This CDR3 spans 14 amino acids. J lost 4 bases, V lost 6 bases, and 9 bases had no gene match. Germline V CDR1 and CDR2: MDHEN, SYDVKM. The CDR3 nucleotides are TGTGCCAGCAGCCCTGGGGGGGGGGAGTACGAGCAGTACTTC. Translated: CASSPGGGEYEQYF.

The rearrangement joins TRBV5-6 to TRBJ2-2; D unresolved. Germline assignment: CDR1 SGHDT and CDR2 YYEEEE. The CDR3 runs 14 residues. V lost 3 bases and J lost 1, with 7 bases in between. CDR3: CASSYTMNTGELFF. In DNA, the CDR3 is TGTGCCAGCAGCTATACGATGAACACCGGGGAGCTGTTTTTT.

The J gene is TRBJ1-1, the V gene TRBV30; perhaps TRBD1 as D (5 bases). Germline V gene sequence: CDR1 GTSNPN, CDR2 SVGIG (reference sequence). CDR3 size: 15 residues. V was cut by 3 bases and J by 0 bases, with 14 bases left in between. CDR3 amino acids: CAWSVRRGMNTEAFF. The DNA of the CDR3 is TGTGCCTGGAGCGTGAGGCGGGGGATGAACACTGAAGCTTTCTTT.

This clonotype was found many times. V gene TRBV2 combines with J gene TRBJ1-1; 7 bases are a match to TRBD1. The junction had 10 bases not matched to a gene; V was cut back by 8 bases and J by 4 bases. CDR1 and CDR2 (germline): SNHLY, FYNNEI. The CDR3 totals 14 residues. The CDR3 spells CASSLQGSGTEAFF. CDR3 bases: TGTGCCAGCTCACTACAGGGGTCGGGCACTGAAGCTTTCTTT.

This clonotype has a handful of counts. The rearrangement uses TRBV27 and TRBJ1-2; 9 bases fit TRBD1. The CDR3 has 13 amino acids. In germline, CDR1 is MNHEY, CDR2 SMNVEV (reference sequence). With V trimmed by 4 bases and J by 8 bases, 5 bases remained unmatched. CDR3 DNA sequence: TGTGCCAGCAGTTCACGGACAGGGGAGGGCTACACCTTC. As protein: CASSSRTGEGYTF.

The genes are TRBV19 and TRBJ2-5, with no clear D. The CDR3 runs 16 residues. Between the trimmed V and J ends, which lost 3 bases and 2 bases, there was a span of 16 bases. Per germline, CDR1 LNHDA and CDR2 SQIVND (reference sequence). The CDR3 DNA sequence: TGTGCCAGTAGTATGCAGGCGTACTCTCCACAAGAGACCCAGTACTTC. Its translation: CASSMQAYSPQETQYF.

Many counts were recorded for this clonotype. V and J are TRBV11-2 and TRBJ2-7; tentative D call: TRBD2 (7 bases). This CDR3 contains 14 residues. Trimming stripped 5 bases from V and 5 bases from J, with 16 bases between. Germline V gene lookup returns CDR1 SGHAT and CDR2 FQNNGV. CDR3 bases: TGTGCCAGCAGCCTCGTCGGGGGGCCCGACGAGCAGTACTTC. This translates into CASSLVGGPDEQYF.

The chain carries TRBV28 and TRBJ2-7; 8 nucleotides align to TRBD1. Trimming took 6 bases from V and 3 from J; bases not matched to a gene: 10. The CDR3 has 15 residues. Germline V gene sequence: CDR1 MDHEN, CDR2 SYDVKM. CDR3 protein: CASSRYDRGYYEQYF. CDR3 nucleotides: TGTGCCAGCAGCCGTTATGACAGGGGCTACTACGAGCAGTACTTC.

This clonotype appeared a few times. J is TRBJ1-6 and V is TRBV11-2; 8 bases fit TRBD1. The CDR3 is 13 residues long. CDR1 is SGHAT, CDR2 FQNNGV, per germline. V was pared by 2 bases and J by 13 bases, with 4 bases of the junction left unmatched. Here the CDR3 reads CASSLLQGEPLHF. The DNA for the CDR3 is TGTGCCAGCAGCTTACTACAGGGGGAGCCCCTCCACTTT.

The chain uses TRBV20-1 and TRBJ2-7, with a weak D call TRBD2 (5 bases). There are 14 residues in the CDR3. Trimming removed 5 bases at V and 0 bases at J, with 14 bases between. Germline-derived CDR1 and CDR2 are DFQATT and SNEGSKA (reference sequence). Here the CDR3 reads CSAPSRGISYEQYF. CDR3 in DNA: TGCAGTGCTCCCTCCCGAGGGATCTCCTACGAGCAGTACTTC.

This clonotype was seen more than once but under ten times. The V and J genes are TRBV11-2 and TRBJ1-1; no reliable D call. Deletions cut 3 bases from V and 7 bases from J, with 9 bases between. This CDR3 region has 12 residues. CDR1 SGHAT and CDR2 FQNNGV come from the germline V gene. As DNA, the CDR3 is TGTGCCAGCAGCTTTAGCGGAAGTGAAGCTTTCTTT. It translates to CASSFSGSEAFF.

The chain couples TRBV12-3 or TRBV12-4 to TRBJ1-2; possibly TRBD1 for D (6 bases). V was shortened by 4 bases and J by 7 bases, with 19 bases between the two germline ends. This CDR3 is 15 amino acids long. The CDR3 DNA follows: TGTGCCAGCAGTTCCCTAGCGGGGGCGGACACTGGCTACACCTTC. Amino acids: CASSSLAGADTGYTF.

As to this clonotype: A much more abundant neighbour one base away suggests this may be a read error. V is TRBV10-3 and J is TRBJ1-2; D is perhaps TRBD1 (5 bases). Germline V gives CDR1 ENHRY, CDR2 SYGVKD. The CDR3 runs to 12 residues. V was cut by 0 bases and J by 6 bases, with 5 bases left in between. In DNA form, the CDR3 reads TGTGCCATCAGTGAGTCAGGGGATGGCTACACCTTC. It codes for CAISESGDGYTF.

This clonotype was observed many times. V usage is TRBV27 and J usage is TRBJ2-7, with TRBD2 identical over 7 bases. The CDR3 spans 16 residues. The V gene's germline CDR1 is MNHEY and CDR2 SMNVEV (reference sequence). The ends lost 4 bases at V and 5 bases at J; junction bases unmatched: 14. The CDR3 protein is CASSSLFGGGRDEQYF. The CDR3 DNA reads TGTGCCAGCAGTTCCCTCTTCGGTGGAGGGAGGGACGAGCAGTACTTC.

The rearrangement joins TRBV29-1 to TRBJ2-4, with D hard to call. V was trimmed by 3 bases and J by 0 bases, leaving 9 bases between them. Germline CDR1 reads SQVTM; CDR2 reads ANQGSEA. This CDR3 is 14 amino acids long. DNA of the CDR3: TGCAGCGTTGAGGCCCACCTAGCCAAAAACATTCAGTACTTC. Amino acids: CSVEAHLAKNIQYF.

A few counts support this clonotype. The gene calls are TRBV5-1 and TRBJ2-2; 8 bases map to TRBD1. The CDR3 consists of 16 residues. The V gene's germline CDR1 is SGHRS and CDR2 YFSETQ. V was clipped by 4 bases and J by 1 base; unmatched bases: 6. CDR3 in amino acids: CASSGGQGVNTGELFF. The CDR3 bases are TGCGCCAGCAGCGGAGGACAGGGAGTGAACACCGGGGAGCTGTTTTTT. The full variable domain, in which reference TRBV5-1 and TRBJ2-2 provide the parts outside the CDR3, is KAGVTQTPRYLIKTRGQQVTLSCSPISGHRSVSWYQQTPGQGLQFLFEYFSETQRNKGNFPGRFSGRQFSNSRSEMNVSTLELGDSALYLCASSGGQGVNTGELFFGEGSRLTVL.

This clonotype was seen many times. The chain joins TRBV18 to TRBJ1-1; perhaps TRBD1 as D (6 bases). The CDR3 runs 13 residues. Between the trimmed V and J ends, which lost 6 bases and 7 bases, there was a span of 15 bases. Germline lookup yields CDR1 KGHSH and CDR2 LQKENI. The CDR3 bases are TGTGCCAGCTCCAAAGATGGGGGCGATGAAGCTTTCTTT. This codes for CASSKDGGDEAFF.